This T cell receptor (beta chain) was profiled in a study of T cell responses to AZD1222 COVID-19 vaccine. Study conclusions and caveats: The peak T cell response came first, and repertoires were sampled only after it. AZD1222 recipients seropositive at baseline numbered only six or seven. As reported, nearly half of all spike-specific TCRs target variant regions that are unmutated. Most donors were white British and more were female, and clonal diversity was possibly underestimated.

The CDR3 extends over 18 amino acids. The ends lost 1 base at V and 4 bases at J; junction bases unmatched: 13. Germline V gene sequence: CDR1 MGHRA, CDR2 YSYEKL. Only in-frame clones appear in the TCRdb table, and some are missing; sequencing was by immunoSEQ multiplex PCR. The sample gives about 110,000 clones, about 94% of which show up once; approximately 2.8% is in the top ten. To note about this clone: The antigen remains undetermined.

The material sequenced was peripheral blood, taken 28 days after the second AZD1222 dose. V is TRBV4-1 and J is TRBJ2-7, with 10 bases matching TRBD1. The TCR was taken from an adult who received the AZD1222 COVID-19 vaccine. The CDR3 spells CASSQGVGRDRGSYEQYF. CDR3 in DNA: TGCGCCAGCAGCCAAGGGGTAGGGCGGGACAGGGGAAGTTACGAGCAGTACTTC.